This T cell receptor (beta chain) was sequenced during a study of beta chain features in type 1 diabetes. Cells sorted by CD45RO/CCR7/CD25/CD127/CD95/CD27 comprised CD4+ naive, central memory, regulatory and stem cell-like memory cells. This clone showed up just a few times. V was pared by 4 bases and J by 6 bases, with 11 bases between. Germline CDR1 and CDR2: SGHRS and YFSETQ. The CDR3 is 13 amino acids. All of the isolated RNA was reverse transcribed, so expressed TCRB transcripts were sequenced. TCRdb keeps only in-frame clones here, not all; method: immunoSEQ multiplex PCR. The table has 250,000 or so clones, around 65% seen once; the top ten hold around 0.05%.

Sequencing was done on a sample of naive CD4+ T cells from blood. This chain uses TRBV5-1 with TRBJ2-4; no clear D gene. This TCR was sampled from a man aged 25 to 40 in good health. In DNA, the CDR3 is TGCGCCAGCAGCCATGGATCGGGAAACATTCAGTACTTC. It is translated as CASSHGSGNIQYF.